The present TCR beta chain was sequenced within a study of CD8+ T cells in alopecia areata. Noted treatment: oral pan-JAK inhibitor, 5-10 mg twice daily. cDNA serving as the sequencing template came from extracted, reverse transcribed RNA. Libraries were prepared by immunoSEQ multiplex PCR; TCRdb keeps only in-frame clonotypes and omits some of them. Here the sample spans about 210,000 clones, over 60% being singletons. With V trimmed by 3 bases and J by 3 bases, 3 bases remained unmatched. Per the germline V gene, CDR1 is MNHEY and CDR2 is SVGAGI. This CDR3 has 16 residues. The sequencing here drew on CD4+ T cells sorted from blood, taken around week 46, from a patient treated with tofacitinib. This chain joins TRBV6-5 and TRBJ1-4, with TRBD1 matching 11 bases. This sequence originates from a human donor with alopecia areata. The CDR3 loop reads CASSYGTGGSNEKLFF. CDR3 sequence (DNA): TGTGCCAGCAGTTATGGGACAGGGGGTTCTAATGAAAAACTGTTTTTT.